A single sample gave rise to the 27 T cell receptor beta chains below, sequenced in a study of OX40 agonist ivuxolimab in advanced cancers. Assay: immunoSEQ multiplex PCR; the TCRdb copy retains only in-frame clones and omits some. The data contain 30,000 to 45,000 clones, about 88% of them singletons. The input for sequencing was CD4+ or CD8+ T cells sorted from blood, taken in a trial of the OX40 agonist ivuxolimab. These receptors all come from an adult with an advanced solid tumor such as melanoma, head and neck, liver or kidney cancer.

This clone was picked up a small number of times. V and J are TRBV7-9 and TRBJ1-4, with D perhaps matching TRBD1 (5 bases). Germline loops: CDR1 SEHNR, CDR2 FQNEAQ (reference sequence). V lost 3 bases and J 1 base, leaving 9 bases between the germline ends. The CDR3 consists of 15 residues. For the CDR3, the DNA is TGTGCCAGCAGCTTCTCAAGGGGAACTAATGAAAAACTGTTTTTT. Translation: CASSFSRGTNEKLFF.

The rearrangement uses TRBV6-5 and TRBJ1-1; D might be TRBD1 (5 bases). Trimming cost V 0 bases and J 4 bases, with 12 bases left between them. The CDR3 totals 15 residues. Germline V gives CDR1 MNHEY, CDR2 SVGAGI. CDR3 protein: CASSYSVARGTEAFF. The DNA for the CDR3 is TGTGCCAGCAGTTACTCCGTGGCTAGGGGCACTGAAGCTTTCTTT.

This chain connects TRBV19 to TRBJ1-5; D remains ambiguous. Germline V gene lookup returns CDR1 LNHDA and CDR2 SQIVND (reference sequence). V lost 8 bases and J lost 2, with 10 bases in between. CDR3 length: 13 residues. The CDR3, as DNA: TGTGCCAGTGGGGAGAGGGGCAATCAGCCCCAGCATTTT. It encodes CASGERGNQPQHF.

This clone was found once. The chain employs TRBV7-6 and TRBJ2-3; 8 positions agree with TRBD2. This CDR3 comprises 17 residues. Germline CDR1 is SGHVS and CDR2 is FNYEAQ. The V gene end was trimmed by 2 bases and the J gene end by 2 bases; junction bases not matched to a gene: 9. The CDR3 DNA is TGTGCCAGCAGCTTATCCGCGGCTAGCGGGCCCACAGATACGCAGTATTTT. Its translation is CASSLSAASGPTDTQYF.

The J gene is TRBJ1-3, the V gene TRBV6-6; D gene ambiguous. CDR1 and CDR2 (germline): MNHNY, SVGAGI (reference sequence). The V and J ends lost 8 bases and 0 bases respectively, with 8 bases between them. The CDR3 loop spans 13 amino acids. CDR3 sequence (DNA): TGTGCCAGCCTGAAGAGCTCTGGAAACACCATATATTTT. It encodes CASLKSSGNTIYF.

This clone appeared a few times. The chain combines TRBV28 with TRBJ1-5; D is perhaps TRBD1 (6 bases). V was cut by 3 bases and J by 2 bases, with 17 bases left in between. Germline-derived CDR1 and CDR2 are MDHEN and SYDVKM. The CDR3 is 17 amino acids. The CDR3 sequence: CASSLLGAQAGNQPQHF. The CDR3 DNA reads TGTGCCAGCAGTTTGTTGGGGGCCCAAGCGGGCAATCAGCCCCAGCATTTT.

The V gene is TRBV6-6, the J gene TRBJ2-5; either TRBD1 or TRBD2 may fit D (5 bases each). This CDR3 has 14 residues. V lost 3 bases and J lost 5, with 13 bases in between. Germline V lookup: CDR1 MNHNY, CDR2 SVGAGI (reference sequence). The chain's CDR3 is CASSYSGRGETQYF. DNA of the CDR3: TGTGCCAGCAGTTATTCAGGGCGAGGGGAGACCCAGTACTTC.

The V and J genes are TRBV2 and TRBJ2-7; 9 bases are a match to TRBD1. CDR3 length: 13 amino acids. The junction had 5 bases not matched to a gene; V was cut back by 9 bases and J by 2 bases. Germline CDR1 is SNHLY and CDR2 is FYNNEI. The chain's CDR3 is CASGTGNTYEQYF. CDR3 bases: TGTGCCAGTGGGACAGGGAACACCTACGAGCAGTACTTC.

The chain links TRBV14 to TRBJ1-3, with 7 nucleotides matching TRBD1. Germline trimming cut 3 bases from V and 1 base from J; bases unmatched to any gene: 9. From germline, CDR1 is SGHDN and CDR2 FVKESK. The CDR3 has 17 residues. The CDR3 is CASSQWASTGSGNTIYF. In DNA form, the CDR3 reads TGTGCCAGCAGCCAGTGGGCATCGACAGGGTCTGGAAACACCATATATTTT.

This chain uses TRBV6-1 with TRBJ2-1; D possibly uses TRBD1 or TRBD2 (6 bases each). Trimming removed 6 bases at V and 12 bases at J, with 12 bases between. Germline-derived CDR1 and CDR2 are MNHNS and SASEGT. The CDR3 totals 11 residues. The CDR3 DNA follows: TGTGCCAGCAGAGAGGGGGGAGGGCAGTTCTTC. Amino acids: CASREGGGQFF.

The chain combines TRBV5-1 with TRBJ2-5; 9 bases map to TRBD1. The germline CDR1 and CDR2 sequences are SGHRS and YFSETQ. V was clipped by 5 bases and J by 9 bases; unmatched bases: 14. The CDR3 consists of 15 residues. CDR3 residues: CASRKAAGTGLAQYF. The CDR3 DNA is TGCGCCAGCAGGAAAGCCGCGGGGACAGGGTTGGCCCAGTACTTC.

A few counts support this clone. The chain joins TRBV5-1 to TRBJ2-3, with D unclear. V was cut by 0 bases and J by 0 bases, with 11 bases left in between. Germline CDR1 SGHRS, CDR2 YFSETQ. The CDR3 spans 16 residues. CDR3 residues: CASSLVIGSSTDTQYF. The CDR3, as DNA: TGCGCCAGCAGCTTGGTAATAGGATCTAGCACAGATACGCAGTATTTT.

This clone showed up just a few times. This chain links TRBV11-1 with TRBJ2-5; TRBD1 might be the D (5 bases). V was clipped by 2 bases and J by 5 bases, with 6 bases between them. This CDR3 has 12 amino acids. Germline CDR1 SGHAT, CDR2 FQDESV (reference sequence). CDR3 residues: CASSLNRETQYF. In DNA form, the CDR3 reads TGTGCCAGCAGCTTAAACAGGGAGACCCAGTACTTC.

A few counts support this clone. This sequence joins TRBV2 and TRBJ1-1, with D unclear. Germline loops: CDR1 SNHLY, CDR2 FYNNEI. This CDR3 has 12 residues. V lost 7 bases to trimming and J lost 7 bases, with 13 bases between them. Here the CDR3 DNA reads TGTGCCAGCACTATATCGACGGATGAAGCTTTCTTT. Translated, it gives CASTISTDEAFF.

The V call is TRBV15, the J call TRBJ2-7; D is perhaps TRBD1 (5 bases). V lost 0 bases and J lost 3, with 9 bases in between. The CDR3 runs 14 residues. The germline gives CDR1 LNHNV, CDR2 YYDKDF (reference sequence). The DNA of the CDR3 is TGTGCCACCAGCAGAGATGGGGCAGGCTACGAGCAGTACTTC. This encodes CATSRDGAGYEQYF.

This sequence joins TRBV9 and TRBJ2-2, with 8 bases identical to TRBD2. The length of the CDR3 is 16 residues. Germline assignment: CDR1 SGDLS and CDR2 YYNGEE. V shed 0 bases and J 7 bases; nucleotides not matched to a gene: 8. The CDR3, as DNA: TGTGCCAGCAGCGTAGGGTCGGGAGGGCCTCTCGGGGAGCTGTTTTTT. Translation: CASSVGSGGPLGELFF. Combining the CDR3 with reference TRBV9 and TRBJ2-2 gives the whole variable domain DSGVTQTPKHLITATGQRVTLRCSPRSGDLSVYWYQQSLDQGLQFLIQYYNGEERAKGNILERFSAQQFPDLHSELNLSSLELGDSALYFCASSVGSGGPLGELFFGEGSRLTVL.

The CDR3, as DNA: TGTGCCAGCACCTTGGGAGGGTCAGGCAATCAGCCCCAGCATTTT. Translated, it gives CASTLGGSGNQPQHF. The chain uses TRBV28 and TRBJ1-5; D gene ambiguous. V lost 7 bases and J 2 bases, leaving 15 bases between the germline ends. CDR3 size: 15 residues. Germline CDR1 MDHEN, CDR2 SYDVKM.

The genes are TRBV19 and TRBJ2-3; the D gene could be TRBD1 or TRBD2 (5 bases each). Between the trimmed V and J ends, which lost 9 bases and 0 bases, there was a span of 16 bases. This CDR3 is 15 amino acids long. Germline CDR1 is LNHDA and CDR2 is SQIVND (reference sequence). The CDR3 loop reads CASGTGVSSTDTQYF. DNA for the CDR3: TGTGCCAGCGGGACCGGCGTCTCTAGCACAGATACGCAGTATTTT. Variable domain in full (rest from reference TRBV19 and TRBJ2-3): DGGITQSPKYLFRKEGQNVTLSCEQNLNHDAMYWYRQDPGQGLRLIYYSQIVNDFQKGDIAEGYSVSREKKESFPLTVTSAQKNPTAFYLCASGTGVSSTDTQYFGPGTRLTVL.

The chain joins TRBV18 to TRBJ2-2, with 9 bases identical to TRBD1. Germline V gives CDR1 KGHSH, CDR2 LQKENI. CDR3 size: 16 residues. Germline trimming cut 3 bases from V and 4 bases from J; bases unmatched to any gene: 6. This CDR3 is CASSPGTGRSTGELFF. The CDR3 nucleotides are TGTGCCAGCTCACCCGGGACAGGGAGGAGCACCGGGGAGCTGTTTTTT.

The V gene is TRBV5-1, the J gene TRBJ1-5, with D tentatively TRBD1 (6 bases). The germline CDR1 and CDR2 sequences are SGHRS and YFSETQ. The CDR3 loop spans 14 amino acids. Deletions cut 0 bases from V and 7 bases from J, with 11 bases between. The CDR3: CASSLVGGRQPQHF. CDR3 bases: TGCGCCAGCAGCTTGGTGGGGGGGCGGCAGCCCCAGCATTTT.

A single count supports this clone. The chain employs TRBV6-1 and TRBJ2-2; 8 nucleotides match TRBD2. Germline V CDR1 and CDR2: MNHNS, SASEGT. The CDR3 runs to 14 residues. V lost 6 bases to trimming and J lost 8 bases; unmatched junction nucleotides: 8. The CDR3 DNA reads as TGTGCCAGCAGGGGACTCGGGGGGGCTGGGGAGCTGTTTTTT. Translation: CASRGLGGAGELFF.

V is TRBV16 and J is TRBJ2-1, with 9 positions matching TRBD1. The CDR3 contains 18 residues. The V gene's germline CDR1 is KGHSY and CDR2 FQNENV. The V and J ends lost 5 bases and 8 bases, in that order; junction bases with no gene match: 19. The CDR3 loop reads CASSNLALPGTGKDEQFF. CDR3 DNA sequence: TGTGCCAGCAGCAATTTGGCTTTACCCGGGACAGGGAAGGATGAGCAGTTCTTC.

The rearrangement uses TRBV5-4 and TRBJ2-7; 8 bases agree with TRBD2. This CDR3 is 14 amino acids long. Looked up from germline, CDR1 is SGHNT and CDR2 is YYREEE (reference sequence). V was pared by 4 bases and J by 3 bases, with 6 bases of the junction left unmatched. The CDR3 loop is CASSPTSAVYEQYF. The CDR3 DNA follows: TGTGCCAGCAGCCCGACTAGCGCCGTCTACGAGCAGTACTTC.

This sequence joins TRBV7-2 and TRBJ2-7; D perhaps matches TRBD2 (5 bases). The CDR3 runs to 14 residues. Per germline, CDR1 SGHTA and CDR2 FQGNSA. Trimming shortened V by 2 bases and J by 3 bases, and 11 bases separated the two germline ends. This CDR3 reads CASSLSSGNYEQYF. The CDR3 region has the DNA TGTGCCAGCAGCTTATCTTCCGGGAACTACGAGCAGTACTTC. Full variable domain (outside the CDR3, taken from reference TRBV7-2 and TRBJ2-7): GAGVSQSPSNKVTEKGKDVELRCDPISGHTALYWYRQSLGQGLEFLIYFQGNSAPDKSGLPSDRFSAERTGGSVSTLTIQRTQQEDSAVYLCASSLSSGNYEQYFGPGTRLTVT.

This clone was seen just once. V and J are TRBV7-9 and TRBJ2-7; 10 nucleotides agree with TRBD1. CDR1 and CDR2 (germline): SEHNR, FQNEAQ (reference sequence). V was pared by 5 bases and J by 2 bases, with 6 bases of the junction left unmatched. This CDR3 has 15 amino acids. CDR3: CASSLGQGGPYEQYF. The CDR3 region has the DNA TGTGCCAGCAGCCTCGGACAGGGGGGACCCTACGAGCAGTACTTC.

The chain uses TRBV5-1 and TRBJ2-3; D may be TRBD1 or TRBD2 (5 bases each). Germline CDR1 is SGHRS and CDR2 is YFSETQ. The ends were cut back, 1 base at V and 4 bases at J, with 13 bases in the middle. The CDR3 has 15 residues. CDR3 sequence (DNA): TGCGCCAGCAGCTTGAGGCTCGGGGCGGCAGATACGCAGTATTTT. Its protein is CASSLRLGAADTQYF.

This chain's CDR3 is CASSPGSHNEKLFF. The CDR3 DNA reads TGTGCCAGCTCACCAGGCAGCCATAATGAAAAACTGTTTTTT. The rearrangement uses TRBV18 and TRBJ1-4, with D unclear. The V gene lost 2 bases and the J gene lost 4 bases, with 8 bases spanning the gap. From germline, CDR1 is KGHSH and CDR2 LQKENI. The length of the CDR3 is 14 residues.